Here is one T cell receptor beta chain with its context. This table comes from immunoSEQ multiplex PCR, and its TCRdb copy is limited to in-frame clones, with some not included. The sample records 470,000 or so clones, 70% to 80% being singletons. When samples were unsorted, some 90 million PBMCs were used for genomic DNA. This sample stems from a study of shared clonotypes between healthy human individuals. This TCR came from a woman aged 40 to 50 in good health. Some clones in this sample may be carry-over from other donors' samples. The source material was PBMCs.

The DNA of the CDR3 is TGTGCCACCAGCAGAGATGGCCACTACACCTTC. Protein sequence: CATSRDGHYTF. V and J are TRBV15 and TRBJ1-2, with no clear D. Looked up from germline, CDR1 is LNHNV and CDR2 is YYDKDF (reference sequence). V gave up 0 bases and J gave up 10 bases, with 6 bases separating them. The length of the CDR3 is 11 residues.